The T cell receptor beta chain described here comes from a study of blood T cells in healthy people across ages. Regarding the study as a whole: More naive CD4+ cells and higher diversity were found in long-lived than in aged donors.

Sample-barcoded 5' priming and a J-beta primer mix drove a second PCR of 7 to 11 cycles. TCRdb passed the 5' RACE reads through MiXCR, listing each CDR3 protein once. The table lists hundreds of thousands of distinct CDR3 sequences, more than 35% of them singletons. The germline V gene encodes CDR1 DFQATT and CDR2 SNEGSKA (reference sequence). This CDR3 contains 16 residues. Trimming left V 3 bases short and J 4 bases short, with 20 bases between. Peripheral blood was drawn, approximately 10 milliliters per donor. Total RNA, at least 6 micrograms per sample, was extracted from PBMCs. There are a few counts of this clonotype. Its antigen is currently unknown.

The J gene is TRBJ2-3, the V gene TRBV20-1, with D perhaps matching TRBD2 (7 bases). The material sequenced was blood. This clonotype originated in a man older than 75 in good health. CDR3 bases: TGCAGTGCTAGCCTTCCAGCCACAGGGAGGGCAGATACGCAGTATTTT. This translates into CSASLPATGRADTQYF.